This T cell receptor beta chain is drawn from a study of Tregs in tolerant kidney transplant recipients. TCRdb's table, derived via immunoSEQ multiplex PCR, lists solely in-frame clones and lacks some. The table includes 240,000 or so clones, approximately 84% detected once. Losses at the gene ends were 3 bases for V and 0 bases for J; bases not matched to a gene: 0. The germline CDR1 and CDR2 sequences are SEHNR and FQNEAQ (reference sequence). This CDR3 spans 14 amino acids. Details on this clone: The same CDR3 arises from other DNA sequences in this sample as well.

The source is a human donor in good health. The sample taken for sequencing was CD4+ T cells from blood. The gene calls are TRBV7-9 and TRBJ2-3, with 7 bases identical to TRBD2. The CDR3 loop reads CASSFSGSTDTQYF. The CDR3 nucleotides are TGTGCCAGCAGCTTTAGCGGGAGCACAGATACGCAGTATTTT.